This T cell receptor beta chain was recorded in a study of T cells in Graves' hyperthyroidism and ophthalmopathy. As for the study in general: At initial diagnosis, before any treatment had begun, peripheral blood was obtained.

Authors of the study amplified TCR beta CDR3 regions from RNA transcripts. Initially, a first-round RT-PCR of the TCR CDR3 employed the HTBI primer set. From the multiplex PCR reads, TCRdb called clonotypes with MiXCR, one entry per CDR3 protein. The sample lists approximately 640,000 distinct CDR3 sequences, under 20% occurring once. In this sample, this clonotype turned up many times. This CDR3 has 14 residues. With 3 bases removed from V and 6 bases from J, the gap between germline ends came to 11 bases. Germline V gives CDR1 KGHSH, CDR2 LQKENI. Patients having uncontrolled infection, another autoimmune disease, pregnancy or lactation were not included. PBMCs were obtained from about 9 ml fresh peripheral blood.

The source is a woman under 40 with Graves' hyperthyroidism. V usage is TRBV18 and J usage is TRBJ1-4; D perhaps matches TRBD1 (5 bases). Sequencing used blood. Written as DNA, the CDR3 is TGTGCCAGCTCACCGACGGGGGGAGATGAAAAACTGTTTTTT. Translating gives CASSPTGGDEKLFF.